The source of this T cell receptor (beta chain) is a study of cytomegalovirus exposure and HLA in healthy donors. Study summary: Membership in the Caucasian-associated ancestry cluster was found for around 81% of a few hundred genotyped donors.

PCR used 60 Vbeta primers and 13 Jbeta primers. The table came from immunoSEQ multiplex PCR; TCRdb's copy has only in-frame clones and leaves some out. The sample carries roughly 240,000 clones, roughly 80% recorded once. Overall study findings and caveats: Sequences of the TCR beta chain were said to predict the HLA-A and HLA-B alleles of most subjects accurately. Among the sequence variants, a highly shared cluster was likely an artifact of sequencing.

In the case of this clone: Antigen specificity is unknown. The sample has other DNA sequences that encode this CDR3 too.

The source of this sequence is a woman in her forties in good health and CMV-seropositive. Material for sequencing was PBMCs.

CDR3 in amino acids: CAWSVSGNNQPQHF. The DNA of the CDR3 is TGTGCCTGGAGTGTATCAGGGAACAATCAGCCCCAGCATTTT. V is TRBV30 and J is TRBJ1-5, with D possibly being TRBD1 (5 bases). V was trimmed by 0 bases and J by 3 bases, leaving 9 bases between them. CDR3 length equals 14 residues. Germline values: CDR1 GTSNPN, CDR2 SVGIG (reference sequence). Based on the CDR3 plus reference TRBV30 and TRBJ1-5, the full variable domain is SQTIHQWPATLVQPVGSPLSLECTVEGTSNPNLYWYRQAAGRGLQLLFYSVGIGQISSEVPQNLSASRPQDRQFILSSKKLLLSDSGFYLCAWSVSGNNQPQHFGDGTRLSIL.